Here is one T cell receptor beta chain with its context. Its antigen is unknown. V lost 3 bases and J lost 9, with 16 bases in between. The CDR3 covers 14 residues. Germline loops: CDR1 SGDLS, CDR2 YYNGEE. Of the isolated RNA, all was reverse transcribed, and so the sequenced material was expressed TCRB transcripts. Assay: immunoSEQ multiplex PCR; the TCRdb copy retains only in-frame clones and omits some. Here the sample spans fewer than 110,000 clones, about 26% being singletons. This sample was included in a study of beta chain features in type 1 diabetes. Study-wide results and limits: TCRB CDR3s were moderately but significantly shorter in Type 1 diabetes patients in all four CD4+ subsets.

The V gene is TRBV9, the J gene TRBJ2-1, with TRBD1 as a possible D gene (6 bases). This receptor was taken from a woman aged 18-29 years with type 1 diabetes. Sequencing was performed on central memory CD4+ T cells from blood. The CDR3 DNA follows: TGTGCCAGCAGCGCAACAGGGATCGGTGCTGAGCAGTTCTTC. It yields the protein CASSATGIGAEQFF.